The 15 T cell receptor beta chains listed next were all sequenced from one sample in a study of human T cells and chemical hapten exposure. Time point of the sample: patch test 3, about 24 weeks after DPC sensitization. Treatment defined: therapeutic diphenylcyclopropenone sensitization with weekly scalp DPC. A single record per CDR3 protein comes from TCRdb applying MiXCR to the RACE reads. This sample yields about 170,000 distinct CDR3 sequences, of which roughly 26% are seen a single time; 2.1% belongs to the top ten. Here the sequenced sample was whole blood, taken in connection with sensitization to the hapten diphenylcyclopropenone (DPC). These receptors originate from a woman younger than 30 with alopecia areata. Some clones in this sample may be carry-over from other donors' samples.

This chain links TRBV12-3 or TRBV12-4 with TRBJ2-1; 8 positions match TRBD2. V lost 2 bases to trimming and J lost 0 bases; unmatched junction nucleotides: 9. The CDR3 length is 18 residues. The CDR3 DNA follows: TGTGCCAGCAGTTTATCACTAGCGGTATCGAGCTCCTACAATGAGCAGTTCTTC. It specifies CASSLSLAVSSSYNEQFF.

J is TRBJ1-3 and V is TRBV2; tentative D call: TRBD1 (6 bases). The V end lost 5 bases, the J end lost 1 base, and 9 bases lay between the germline ends. CDR1 SNHLY and CDR2 FYNNEI come from the germline V gene. This CDR3 has 14 residues. The CDR3 bases are TGTGCCAGCAGTTCCGGGACATCTGGAAACACCATATATTTT. Protein sequence: CASSSGTSGNTIYF.

This clonotype was seen repeatedly, ten times or more. The chain joins TRBV6-4 to TRBJ2-1; TRBD2 matches 11 bases. Trimming cost V 0 bases and J 6 bases; bases outside gene matches: 1. There are 15 residues in the CDR3. Germline V gene lookup returns CDR1 MRHNA and CDR2 SNTAGT. DNA for the CDR3: TGTGCCAGCAGTGACTCTAGCGGGGGGGCCAATGAGCAGTTCTTC. Translated: CASSDSSGGANEQFF.

The chain links TRBV5-1 to TRBJ2-1, with D unclear. From germline, CDR1 is SGHRS and CDR2 YFSETQ. This CDR3 region has 14 residues. Trimming stripped 2 bases from V and 4 bases from J, with 10 bases between. The CDR3 coding sequence is TGCGCCAGCAGCTTTACCAACTCGTACAATGAGCAGTTCTTC. Residues: CASSFTNSYNEQFF.

This chain connects TRBV20-1 to TRBJ2-1; D is unresolved. V gave up 5 bases and J gave up 7 bases, with 12 bases separating them. Germline V gene lookup returns CDR1 DFQATT and CDR2 SNEGSKA (reference sequence). This CDR3 comprises 12 residues. This chain's CDR3 is CSAQLLGNEQFF. CDR3 coding DNA: TGCAGTGCTCAATTGTTGGGGAATGAGCAGTTCTTC.

This clonotype has a count of ten or more. CDR3: CSVETFYEQYF. The CDR3, as DNA: TGCAGCGTTGAAACTTTCTACGAGCAGTACTTC. The chain has TRBV29-1 and TRBJ2-7; D not certain. Germline V gene lookup returns CDR1 SQVTM and CDR2 ANQGSEA. Trimming took 2 bases from V and 3 from J, leaving 5 bases between them. The CDR3 loop spans 11 amino acids.

This clonotype was observed a handful of times. The chain is built from TRBV4-3 and TRBJ2-3, with TRBD2 identical over 10 bases. Germline-derived CDR1 and CDR2 are LGHNA and YSLEER. The CDR3 sequence is 16 residues long. V shed 0 bases, J shed 4 bases, and the junction held 4 bases outside the gene matches. The CDR3 loop is CASSQESGRAPDTQYF. The CDR3 DNA follows: TGCGCCAGCAGCCAAGAAAGCGGGAGGGCCCCAGATACGCAGTATTTT.

This clonotype turned up a few times. V is TRBV5-1 and J is TRBJ1-5, with D possibly TRBD1 on 5 matching bases. The CDR3 covers 15 residues. Deletions cut 3 bases from V and 0 bases from J, with 10 bases between. Germline V gene sequence: CDR1 SGHRS, CDR2 YFSETQ. The CDR3: CASSSGDSSNQPQHF. The DNA of the CDR3 is TGCGCCAGCAGCTCGGGTGACAGTAGCAATCAGCCCCAGCATTTT.

This clonotype was observed a handful of times. The V call is TRBV6-5, the J call TRBJ2-1; D unclear. Germline loops: CDR1 MNHEY, CDR2 SVGAGI. The ends were cut back, 2 bases at V and 8 bases at J, with 10 bases in the middle. The CDR3 runs to 13 residues. The CDR3 is CASSYLPSHEQFF. The CDR3 coding sequence is TGTGCCAGCAGTTACCTCCCGTCCCATGAGCAGTTCTTC.

The chain links TRBV29-1 to TRBJ2-2; 7 bases are a match to TRBD2. V gave up 5 bases and J gave up 2 bases; unmatched junction bases: 8. Germline assignment: CDR1 SQVTM and CDR2 ANQGSEA. The CDR3 is 15 amino acids. CDR3 sequence (DNA): TGCAGCGTTCAGTTGGGGGGGACCAACACCGGGGAGCTGTTTTTT. This codes for CSVQLGGTNTGELFF.

This sequence joins TRBV5-1 and TRBJ1-1; tentatively, D is TRBD1 (6 bases). Trimming removed 3 bases at V and 2 bases at J, with 11 bases between. CDR3 length: 14 amino acids. Germline V gene sequence: CDR1 SGHRS, CDR2 YFSETQ. CDR3 sequence: CASSSGQLNTEAFF. CDR3 coding DNA: TGCGCCAGCAGCTCCGGACAGCTAAACACTGAAGCTTTCTTT.

This chain links TRBV7-3 with TRBJ2-5; D perhaps matches TRBD2 (6 bases). V lost 5 bases, J lost 1 base, and 14 bases lay in between. Germline CDR1 SGHTA, CDR2 FQGTGA. The CDR3 is 15 amino acids. CDR3 amino acids: CASSLMGGAQETQYF. The CDR3 DNA reads TGTGCCAGCAGCCTAATGGGGGGTGCCCAAGAGACCCAGTACTTC.

This clonotype was seen just once. This chain links TRBV7-2 with TRBJ2-3; a weak D match, TRBD2 (6 bases). Per germline, CDR1 SGHTA and CDR2 FQGNSA. The CDR3 is 15 residues long. V dropped 4 bases and J dropped 6 bases, with 17 bases sitting between them. In nucleotides, the CDR3 is TGTGCCAGCAGCTCCCTCTGGCTAGCGTCCGATACGCAGTATTTT. Residues: CASSSLWLASDTQYF.

V is TRBV12-3 or TRBV12-4 and J is TRBJ1-1; D unclear. Trimming removed 7 bases from V and 10 bases from J, with 10 bases in between. The CDR3 is 10 amino acids. CDR3 sequence (DNA): TGTGCCAGCACCAAGAAAGGAGCTTTCTTT. Its protein is CASTKKGAFF.

The V call is TRBV4-3, the J call TRBJ2-1; D uncertain. Trimming removed 2 bases at V and 5 bases at J, with 4 bases between. Germline V lookup: CDR1 LGHNA, CDR2 YSLEER. The CDR3 has 12 amino acids. The CDR3 protein is CASSQSNNEQFF. The CDR3 DNA sequence: TGCGCCAGCAGCCAATCTAACAATGAGCAGTTCTTC.